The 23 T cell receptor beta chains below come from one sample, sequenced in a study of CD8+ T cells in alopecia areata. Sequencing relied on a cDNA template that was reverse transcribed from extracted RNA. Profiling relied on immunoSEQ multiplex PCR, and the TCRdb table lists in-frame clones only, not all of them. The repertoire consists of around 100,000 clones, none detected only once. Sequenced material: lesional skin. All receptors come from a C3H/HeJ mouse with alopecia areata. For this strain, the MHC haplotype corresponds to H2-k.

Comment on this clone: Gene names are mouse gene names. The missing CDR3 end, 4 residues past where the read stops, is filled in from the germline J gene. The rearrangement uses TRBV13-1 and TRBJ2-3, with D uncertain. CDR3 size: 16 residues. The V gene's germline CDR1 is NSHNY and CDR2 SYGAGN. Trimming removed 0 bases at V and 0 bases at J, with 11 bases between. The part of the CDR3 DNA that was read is TGTGCCAGCAGTGATGCAGGCAAAAATAGTGCAGAA. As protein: CASSDAGKNSAE. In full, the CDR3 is CASSDAGKNSAETLYF.

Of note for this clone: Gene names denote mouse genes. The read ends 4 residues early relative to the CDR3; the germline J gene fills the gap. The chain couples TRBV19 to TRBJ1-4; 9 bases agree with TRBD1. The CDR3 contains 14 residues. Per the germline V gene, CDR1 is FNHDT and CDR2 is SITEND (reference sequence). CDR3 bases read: TGTGCCAGCGGATGGGACAGGGTGAGCGAA. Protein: CASGWDRVSE. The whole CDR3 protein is CASGWDRVSERLFF.

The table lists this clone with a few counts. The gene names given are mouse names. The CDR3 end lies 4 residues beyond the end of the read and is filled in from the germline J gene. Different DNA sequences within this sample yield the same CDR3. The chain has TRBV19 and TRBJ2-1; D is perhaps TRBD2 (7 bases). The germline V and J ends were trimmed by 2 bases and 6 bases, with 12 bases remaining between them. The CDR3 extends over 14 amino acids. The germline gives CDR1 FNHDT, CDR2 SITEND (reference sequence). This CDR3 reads CASSIRGAGAEQFF. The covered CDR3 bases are TGTGCCAGCAGTATTAGGGGGGCCGGTGCT.

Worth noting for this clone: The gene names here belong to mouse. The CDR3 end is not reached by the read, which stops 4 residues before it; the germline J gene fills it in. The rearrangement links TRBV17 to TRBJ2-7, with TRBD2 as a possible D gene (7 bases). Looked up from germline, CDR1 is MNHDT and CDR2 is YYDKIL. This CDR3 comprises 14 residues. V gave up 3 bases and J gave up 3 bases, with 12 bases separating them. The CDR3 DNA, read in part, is TGTGCTAGCAGTAGTGCTGGGGGCCTCTAT. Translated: CASSSAGGLY. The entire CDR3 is CASSSAGGLYEQYF.

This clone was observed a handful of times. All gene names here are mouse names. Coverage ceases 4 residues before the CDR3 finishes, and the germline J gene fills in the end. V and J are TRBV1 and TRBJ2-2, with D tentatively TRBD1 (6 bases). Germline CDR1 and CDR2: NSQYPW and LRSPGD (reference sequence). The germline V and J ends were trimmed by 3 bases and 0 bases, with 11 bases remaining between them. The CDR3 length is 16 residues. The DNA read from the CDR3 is TGCACCTGCAGTGCCCCGGGACATGCAAACACCGGG. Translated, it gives CTCSAPGHANTG. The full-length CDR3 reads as CTCSAPGHANTGQLYF. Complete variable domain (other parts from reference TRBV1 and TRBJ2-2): VTLLEQNPRWRLVPRGQAVNLRCILKNSQYPWMSWYQQDLQKQLQWLFTLRSPGDKEVKSLPGADYLATRVTDTELRLQVANMSQGRTLYCTCSAPGHANTGQLYFGEGSKLTVL.

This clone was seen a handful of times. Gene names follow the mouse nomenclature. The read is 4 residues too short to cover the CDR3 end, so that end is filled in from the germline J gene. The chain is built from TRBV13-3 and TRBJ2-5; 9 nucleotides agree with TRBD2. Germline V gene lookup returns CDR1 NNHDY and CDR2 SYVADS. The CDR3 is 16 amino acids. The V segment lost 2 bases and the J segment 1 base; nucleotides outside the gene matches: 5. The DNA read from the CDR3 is TGTGCCAGCAGTGACGGGCTGGGGGGGTACCAAGAC. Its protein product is CASSDGLGGYQD. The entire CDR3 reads CASSDGLGGYQDTQYF.

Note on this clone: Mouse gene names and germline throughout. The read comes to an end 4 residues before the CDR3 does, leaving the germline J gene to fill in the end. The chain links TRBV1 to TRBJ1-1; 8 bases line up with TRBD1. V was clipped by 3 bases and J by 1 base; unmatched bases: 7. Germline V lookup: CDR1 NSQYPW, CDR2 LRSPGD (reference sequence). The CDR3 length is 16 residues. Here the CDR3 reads CTCSAGQGARNTEVFF. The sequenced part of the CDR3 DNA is TGCACCTGCAGTGCGGGGCAGGGGGCGCGGAACACA.

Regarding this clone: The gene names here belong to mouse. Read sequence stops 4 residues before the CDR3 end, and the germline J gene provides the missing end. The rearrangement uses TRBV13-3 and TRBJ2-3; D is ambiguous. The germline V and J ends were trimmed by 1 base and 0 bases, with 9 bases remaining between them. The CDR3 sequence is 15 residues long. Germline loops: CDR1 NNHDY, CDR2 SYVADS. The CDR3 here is CASSDPHYSAETLYF. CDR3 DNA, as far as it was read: TGTGCCAGCAGTGATCCCCATTATAGTGCAGAA.

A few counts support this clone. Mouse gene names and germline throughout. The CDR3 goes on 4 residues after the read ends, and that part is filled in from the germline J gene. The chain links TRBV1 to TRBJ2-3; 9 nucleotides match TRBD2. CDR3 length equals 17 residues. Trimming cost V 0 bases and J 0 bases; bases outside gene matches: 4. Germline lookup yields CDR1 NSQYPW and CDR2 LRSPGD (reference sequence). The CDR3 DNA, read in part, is TGCACCTGCAGTGCAGATGCTGGGGGGGTTAGTGCAGAA. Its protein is CTCSADAGGVSAE. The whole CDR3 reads CTCSADAGGVSAETLYF.

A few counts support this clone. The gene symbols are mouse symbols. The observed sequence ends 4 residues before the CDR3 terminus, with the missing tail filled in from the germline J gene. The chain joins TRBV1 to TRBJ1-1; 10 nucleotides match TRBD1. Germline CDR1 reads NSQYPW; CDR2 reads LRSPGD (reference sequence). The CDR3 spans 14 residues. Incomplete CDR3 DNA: TGCACCTGCAGTGCAGCGGGACAGGGGTCA. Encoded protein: CTCSAAGQGS. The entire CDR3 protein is CTCSAAGQGSEVFF.

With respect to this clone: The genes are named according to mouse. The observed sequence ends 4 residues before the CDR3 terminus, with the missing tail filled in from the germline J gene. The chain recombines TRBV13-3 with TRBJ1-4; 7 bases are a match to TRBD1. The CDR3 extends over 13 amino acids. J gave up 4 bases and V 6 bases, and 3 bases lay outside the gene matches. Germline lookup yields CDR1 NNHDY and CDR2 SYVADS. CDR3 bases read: TGTGCCAGCACTCAGGGGGTCAACGAA. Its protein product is CASTQGVNE. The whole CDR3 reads CASTQGVNERLFF.

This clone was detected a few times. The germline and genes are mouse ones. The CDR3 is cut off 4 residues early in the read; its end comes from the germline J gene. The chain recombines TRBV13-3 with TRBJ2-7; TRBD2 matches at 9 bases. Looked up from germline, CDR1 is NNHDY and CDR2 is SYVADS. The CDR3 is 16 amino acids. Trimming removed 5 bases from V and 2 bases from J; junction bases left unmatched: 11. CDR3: CASSRGMLGGAYEQYF. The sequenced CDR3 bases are TGTGCCAGCAGCCGCGGGATGCTGGGGGGGGCCTAT.

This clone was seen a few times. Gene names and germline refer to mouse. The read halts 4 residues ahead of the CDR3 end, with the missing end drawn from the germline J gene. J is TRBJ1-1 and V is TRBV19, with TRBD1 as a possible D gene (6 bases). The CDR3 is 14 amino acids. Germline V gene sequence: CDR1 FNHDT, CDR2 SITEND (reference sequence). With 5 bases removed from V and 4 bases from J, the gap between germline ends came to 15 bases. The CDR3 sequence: CASSNLQGGTEVFF. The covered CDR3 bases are TGTGCCAGCAGCAACTTACAGGGAGGCACA. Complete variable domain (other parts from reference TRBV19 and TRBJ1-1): GGIITQTPKFLIGQEGQKLTLKCQQNFNHDTMYWYRQDSGKGLRLIYYSITENDLQKGDLSEGYDASREKKSSFSLTVTSAQKNEMAVFLCASSNLQGGTEVFFGKGTRLTVV.

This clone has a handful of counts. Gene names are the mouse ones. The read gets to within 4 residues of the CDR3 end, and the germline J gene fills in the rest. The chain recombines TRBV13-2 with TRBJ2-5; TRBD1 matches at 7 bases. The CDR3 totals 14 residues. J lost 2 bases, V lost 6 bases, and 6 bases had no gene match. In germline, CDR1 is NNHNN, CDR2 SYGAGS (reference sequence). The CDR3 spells CASALGTAQDTQYF. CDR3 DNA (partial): TGTGCCAGCGCCCTCGGGACAGCCCAAGAC.

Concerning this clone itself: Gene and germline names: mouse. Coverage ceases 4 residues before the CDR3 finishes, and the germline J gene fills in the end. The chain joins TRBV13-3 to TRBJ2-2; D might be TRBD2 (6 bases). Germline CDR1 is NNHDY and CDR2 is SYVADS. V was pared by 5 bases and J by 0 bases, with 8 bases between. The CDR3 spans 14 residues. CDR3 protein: CASSWGPNTGQLYF. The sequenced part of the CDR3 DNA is TGTGCCAGCAGCTGGGGCCCAAACACCGGG.

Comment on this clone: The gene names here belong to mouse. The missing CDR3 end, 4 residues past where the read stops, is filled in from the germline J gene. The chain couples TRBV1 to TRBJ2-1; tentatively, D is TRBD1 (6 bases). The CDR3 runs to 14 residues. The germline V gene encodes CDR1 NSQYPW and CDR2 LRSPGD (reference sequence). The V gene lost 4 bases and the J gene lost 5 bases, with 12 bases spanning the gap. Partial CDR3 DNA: TGCACCTGCAGTGAAGGGCCAGGGGATGCT. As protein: CTCSEGPGDA. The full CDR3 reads CTCSEGPGDAEQFF.

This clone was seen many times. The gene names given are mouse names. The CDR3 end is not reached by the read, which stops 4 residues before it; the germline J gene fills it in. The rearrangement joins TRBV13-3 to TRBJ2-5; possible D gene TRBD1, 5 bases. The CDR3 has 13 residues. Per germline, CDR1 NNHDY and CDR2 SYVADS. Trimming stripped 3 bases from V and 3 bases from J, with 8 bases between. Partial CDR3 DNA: TGTGCCAGCAGTGTTCAGGGACAAGAC. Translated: CASSVQGQD. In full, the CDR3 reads CASSVQGQDTQYF.

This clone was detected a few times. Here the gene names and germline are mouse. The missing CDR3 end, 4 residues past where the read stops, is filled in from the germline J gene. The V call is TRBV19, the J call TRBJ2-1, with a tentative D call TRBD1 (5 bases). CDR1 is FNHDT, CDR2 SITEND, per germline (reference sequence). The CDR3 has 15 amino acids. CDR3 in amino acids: CASSIGETAYAEQFF. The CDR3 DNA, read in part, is TGTGCCAGCAGTATAGGGGAGACAGCCTACGCT.

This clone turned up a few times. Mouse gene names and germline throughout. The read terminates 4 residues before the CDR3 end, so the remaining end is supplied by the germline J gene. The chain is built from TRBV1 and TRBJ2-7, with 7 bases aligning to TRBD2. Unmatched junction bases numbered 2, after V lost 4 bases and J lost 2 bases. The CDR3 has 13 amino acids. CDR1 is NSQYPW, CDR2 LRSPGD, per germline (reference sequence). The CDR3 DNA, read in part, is TGCACCTGCAGTGGACTGGGAGCCTAT. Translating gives CTCSGLGAY. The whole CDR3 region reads CTCSGLGAYEQYF.

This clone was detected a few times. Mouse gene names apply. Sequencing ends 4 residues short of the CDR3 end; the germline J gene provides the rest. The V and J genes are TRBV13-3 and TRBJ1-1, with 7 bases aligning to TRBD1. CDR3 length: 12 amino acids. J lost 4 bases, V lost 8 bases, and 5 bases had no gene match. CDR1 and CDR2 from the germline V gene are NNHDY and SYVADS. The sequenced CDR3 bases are TGTGCCAGTACAGGGGAGGCCACA. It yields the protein CASTGEAT. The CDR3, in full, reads CASTGEATEVFF.

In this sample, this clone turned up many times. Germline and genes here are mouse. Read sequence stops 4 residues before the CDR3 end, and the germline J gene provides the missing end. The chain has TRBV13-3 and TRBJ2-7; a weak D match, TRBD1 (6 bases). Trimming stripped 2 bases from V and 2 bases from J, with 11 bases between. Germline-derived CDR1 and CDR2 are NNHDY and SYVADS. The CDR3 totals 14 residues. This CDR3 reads CASSEWDNPYEQYF. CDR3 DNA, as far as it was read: TGTGCCAGCAGTGAGTGGGACAATCCCTAT.

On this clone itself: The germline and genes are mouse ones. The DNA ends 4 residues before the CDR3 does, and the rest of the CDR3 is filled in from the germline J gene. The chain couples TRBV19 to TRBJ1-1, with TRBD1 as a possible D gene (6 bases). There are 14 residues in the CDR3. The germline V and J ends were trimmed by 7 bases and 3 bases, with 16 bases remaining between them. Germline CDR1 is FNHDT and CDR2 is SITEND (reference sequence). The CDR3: CASALPGHYTEVFF. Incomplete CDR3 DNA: TGTGCCAGCGCCCTCCCGGGACACTACACA.

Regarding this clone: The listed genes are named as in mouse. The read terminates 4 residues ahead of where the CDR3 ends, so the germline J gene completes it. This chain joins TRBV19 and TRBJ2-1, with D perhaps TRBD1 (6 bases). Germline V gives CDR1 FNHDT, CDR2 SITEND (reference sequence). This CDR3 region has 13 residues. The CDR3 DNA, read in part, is TGTGCCAGCAGTATTCCGGGGACAGCT. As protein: CASSIPGTA. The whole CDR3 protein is CASSIPGTAEQFF.